The rows below give T cell receptor beta chains drawn from one sample of a study of blood T cell repertoires in COVID-19. Method: immunoSEQ multiplex PCR; TCRdb's copy keeps in-frame clones and lacks some. The repertoire holds roughly 200,000 clones, with 70% to 90% as singletons. The specimen sequenced was peripheral blood. The receptors come from a person aged 65 to 85 with COVID-19, enrolled during active disease. CDR3s include the opening cysteine and the closing phenylalanine or tryptophan. D genes are given only for firm matches. A clone size is listed for some rows: how often the clone was seen (once, few, many), or a class if it is expanded.

v_gene: TRBV29-1
j_gene: TRBJ2-2
d_gene: -
abundance: -
CDR3aa: CSVFEGGELFF
CDR3nt: TGCAGCGTTTTTGAGGGCGGGGAGCTGTTTTTT

v_gene: TRBV28
j_gene: TRBJ1-4
d_gene: TRBD1
abundance: -
CDR3aa: CASSLGQGANEKLFF
CDR3nt: TGTGCCAGCAGTTTAGGACAGGGAGCTAATGAAAAACTGTTTTTT

v_gene: TRBV14
j_gene: TRBJ1-6
d_gene: -
abundance: -
CDR3aa: CASSQTQPGSSASSYNSPLHF
CDR3nt: TGTGCCAGCAGCCAGACTCAGCCTGGGAGTTCAGCTTCGTCCTATAATTCACCCCTCCACTTT

v_gene: TRBV6-1
j_gene: TRBJ2-7
d_gene: TRBD2
abundance: once
CDR3aa: CASSEISGHTYEQYF
CDR3nt: TGTGCCAGCAGTGAAATTAGCGGGCATACCTACGAGCAGTACTTC

v_gene: TRBV27
j_gene: TRBJ2-5
d_gene: -
abundance: -
CDR3aa: CASSRETQYF
CDR3nt: TGTGCCTCCTCCCGAGAGACCCAGTACTTC

v_gene: TRBV19
j_gene: TRBJ2-1
d_gene: TRBD2
abundance: -
CDR3aa: CASSIRPSGSLDVGRVYNEQFF
CDR3nt: TGTGCCAGTAGTATTCGTCCTAGCGGGAGTCTAGATGTGGGTAGGGTATACAATGAGCAGTTCTTC

v_gene: TRBV15
j_gene: TRBJ1-6
d_gene: -
abundance: -
CDR3aa: CATSNRGRNSYNSPLHF
CDR3nt: TGTGCCACCAGCAACCGAGGGAGGAACTCCTATAATTCACCCCTCCACTTT

v_gene: TRBV2
j_gene: TRBJ2-6
d_gene: TRBD1
abundance: -
CDR3aa: CASKTTPGTAPGANVLTF
CDR3nt: TGTGCCAGTAAAACCACACCCGGGACAGCTCCTGGGGCCAACGTCCTGACTTTC

v_gene: TRBV3-1/TRBV3-2
j_gene: TRBJ1-4
d_gene: -
abundance: -
CDR3aa: CASSQDKGGAGSGEKLFF
CDR3nt: TGTGCCAGCAGCCAAGATAAGGGGGGGGCGGGCAGCGGTGAAAAACTGTTTTTT

v_gene: TRBV7-2
j_gene: TRBJ2-1
d_gene: TRBD2
abundance: -
CDR3aa: CASSPQVAGGGNGQFF
CDR3nt: TGTGCCAGCAGCCCTCAAGTTGCGGGGGGCGGAAATGGGCAGTTCTTC

v_gene: TRBV18
j_gene: TRBJ1-1
d_gene: -
abundance: -
CDR3aa: CASSPTGARGEAFF
CDR3nt: TGTGCCAGCTCACCGACTGGGGCCCGTGGAGAAGCTTTCTTT